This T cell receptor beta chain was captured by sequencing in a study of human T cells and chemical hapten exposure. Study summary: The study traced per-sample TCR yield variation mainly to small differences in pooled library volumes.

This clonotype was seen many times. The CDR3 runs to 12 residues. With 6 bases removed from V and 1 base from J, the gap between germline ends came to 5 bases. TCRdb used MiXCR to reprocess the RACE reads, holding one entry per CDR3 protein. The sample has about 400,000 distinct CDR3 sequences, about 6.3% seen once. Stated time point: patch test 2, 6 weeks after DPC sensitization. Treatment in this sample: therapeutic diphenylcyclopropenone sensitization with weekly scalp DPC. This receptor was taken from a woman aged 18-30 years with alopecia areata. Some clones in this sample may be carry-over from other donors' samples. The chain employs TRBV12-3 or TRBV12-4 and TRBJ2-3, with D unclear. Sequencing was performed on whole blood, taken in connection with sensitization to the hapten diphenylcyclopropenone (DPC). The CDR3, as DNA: TGTGCCAGCAGCTCGGGCACAGATACGCAGTATTTT. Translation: CASSSGTDTQYF.